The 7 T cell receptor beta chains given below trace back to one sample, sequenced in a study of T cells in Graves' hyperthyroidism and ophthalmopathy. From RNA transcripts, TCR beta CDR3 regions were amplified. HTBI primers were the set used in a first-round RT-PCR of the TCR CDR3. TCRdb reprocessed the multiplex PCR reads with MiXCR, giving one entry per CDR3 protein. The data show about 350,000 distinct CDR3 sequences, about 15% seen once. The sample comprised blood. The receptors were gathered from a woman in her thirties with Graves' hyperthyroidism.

Here the CDR3 reads CASSQQDGKVNNEQFF. The DNA of the CDR3 is TGTGCCAGCAGCCAACAGGACGGTAAAGTCAACAATGAGCAGTTCTTC. J is TRBJ2-1 and V is TRBV3-1; the D is unclear. This CDR3 contains 16 residues. In germline, CDR1 is LGHDT, CDR2 YNNKEL (reference sequence). V gave up 2 bases and J gave up 5 bases, with 16 bases separating them.

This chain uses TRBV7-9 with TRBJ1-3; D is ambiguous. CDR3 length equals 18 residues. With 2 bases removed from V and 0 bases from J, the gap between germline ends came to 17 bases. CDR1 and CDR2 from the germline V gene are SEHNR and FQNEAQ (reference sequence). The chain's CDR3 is CASSLRIGPSDSGNTIYF. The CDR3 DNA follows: TGTGCCAGCAGCTTACGGATCGGACCCTCGGACTCTGGAAACACCATATATTTT.

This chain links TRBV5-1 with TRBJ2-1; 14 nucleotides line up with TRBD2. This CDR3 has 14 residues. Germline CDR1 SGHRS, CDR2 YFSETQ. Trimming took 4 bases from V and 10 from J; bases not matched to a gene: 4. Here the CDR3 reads CASSQGTSGSEQFF. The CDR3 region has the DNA TGCGCCAGCAGCCAAGGGACTAGCGGGAGCGAGCAGTTCTTC. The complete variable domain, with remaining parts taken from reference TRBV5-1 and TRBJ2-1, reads KAGVTQTPRYLIKTRGQQVTLSCSPISGHRSVSWYQQTPGQGLQFLFEYFSETQRNKGNFPGRFSGRQFSNSRSEMNVSTLELGDSALYLCASSQGTSGSEQFFGPGTRLTVL.

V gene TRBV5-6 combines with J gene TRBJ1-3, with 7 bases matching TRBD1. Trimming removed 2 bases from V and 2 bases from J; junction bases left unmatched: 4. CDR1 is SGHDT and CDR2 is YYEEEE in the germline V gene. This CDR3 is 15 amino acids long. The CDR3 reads CASSFRQGAGNTIYF. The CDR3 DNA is TGTGCCAGCAGCTTTCGACAGGGTGCTGGAAACACCATATATTTT.

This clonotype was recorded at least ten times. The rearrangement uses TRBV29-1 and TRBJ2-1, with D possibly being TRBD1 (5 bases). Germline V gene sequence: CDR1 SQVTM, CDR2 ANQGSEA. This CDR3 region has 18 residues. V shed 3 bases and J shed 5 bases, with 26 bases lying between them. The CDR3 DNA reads TGCAGCGTTGACGGACCCCGACTCCCCAGGGTGGCGGACAATGAGCAGTTCTTC. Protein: CSVDGPRLPRVADNEQFF.

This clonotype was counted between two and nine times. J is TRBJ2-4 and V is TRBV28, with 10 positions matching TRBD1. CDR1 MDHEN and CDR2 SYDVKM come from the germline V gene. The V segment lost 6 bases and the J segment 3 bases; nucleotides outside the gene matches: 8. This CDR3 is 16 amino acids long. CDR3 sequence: CASSRPDRGSKNIQYF. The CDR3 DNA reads TGTGCCAGCAGCCGACCGGACAGGGGGAGCAAAAACATTCAGTACTTC.

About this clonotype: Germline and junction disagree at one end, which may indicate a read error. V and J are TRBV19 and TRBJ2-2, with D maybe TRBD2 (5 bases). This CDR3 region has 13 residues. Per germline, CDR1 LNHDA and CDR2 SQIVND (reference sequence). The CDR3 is CASSIMSTGELLF. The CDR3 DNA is TGTGCCAGTAGTATAATGAGCACCGGGGAGCTGCTTTTT.